This record looks at one T cell receptor beta chain sequence and its context. The CDR3 has 14 amino acids. With 4 bases removed from V and 0 bases from J, the gap between germline ends came to 5 bases. Germline V gene data show CDR1 as SGHRS and CDR2 as YFSETQ. These data originate in a study of spatial heterogeneity in lung cancer. TCRdb reanalysed the 5' RACE reads using MiXCR and keeps one entry per CDR3 protein. The top ten hold less than 30% of the sample, which has about 40,000 distinct CDR3 sequences, approximately 5.5% seen once. Time point described: sample taken at primary tumor resection. The sample in question was PBMCs, obtained at surgery. The chain uses TRBV5-1 and TRBJ2-6; D uncertain. The receptor was derived from a female donor with early-stage non-small cell lung cancer. The CDR3 loop reads CASSASSGANVLTF. In DNA, the CDR3 is TGCGCCAGCAGCGCAAGCTCTGGGGCCAACGTCCTGACTTTC.